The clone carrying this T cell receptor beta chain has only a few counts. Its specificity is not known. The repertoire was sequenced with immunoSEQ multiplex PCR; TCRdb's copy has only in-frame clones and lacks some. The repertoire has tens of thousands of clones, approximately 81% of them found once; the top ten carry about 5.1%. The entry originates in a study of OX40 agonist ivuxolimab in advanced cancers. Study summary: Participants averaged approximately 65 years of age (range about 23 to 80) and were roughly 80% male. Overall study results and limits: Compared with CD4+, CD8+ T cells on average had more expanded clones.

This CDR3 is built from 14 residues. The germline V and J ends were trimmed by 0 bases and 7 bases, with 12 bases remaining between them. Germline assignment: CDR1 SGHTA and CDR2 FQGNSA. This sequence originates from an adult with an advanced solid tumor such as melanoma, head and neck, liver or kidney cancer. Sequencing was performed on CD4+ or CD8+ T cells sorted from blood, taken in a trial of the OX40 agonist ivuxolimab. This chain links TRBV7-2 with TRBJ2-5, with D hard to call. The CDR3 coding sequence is TGTGCCAGCAGCTTAGCGGGGTCAGATCGGACCCAGTACTTC. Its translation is CASSLAGSDRTQYF.